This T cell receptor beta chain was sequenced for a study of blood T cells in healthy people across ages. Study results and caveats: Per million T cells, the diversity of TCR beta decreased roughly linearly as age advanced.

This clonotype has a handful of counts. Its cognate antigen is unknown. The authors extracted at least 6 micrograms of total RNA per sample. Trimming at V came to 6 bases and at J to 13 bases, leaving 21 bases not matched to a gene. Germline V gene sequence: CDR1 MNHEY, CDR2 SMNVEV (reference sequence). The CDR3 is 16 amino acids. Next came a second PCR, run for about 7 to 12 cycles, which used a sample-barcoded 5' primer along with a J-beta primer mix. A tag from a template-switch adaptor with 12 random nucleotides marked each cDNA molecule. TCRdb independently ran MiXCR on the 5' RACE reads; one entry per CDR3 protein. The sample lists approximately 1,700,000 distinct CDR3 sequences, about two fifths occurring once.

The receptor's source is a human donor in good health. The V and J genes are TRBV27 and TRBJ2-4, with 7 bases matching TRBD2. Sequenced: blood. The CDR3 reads CASSALETASIGGQYF. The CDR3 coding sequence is TGTGCCAGCAGCGCTCTGGAGACAGCCTCCATCGGGGGGCAGTACTTC.